These 32 T cell receptor beta chains originate from one sample sequenced in a study of vaccination effects on CD4 cells after COVID-19. Viral peptide pools were used in the ViraFEST assay to expand antigen-specific CD4+ T cells, and sequencing came afterward. Subsequent to roughly 9 days of culture, CD4+ T cells were isolated. Two doses of BNT162b2 or mRNA-1273 vaccine were administered to participants. The antigens these receptors bind are not known. Sequencing was performed with immunoSEQ multiplex PCR; in TCRdb, only in-frame clones are kept and a portion is missing. The sample yields 25,000 to 35,000 clones, approximately 71% seen once. The sequencing used CD4+ T cells from PBMCs cultured with HCoV-NL63 spike peptides, collected after COVID-19 vaccination. The receptors were sampled from a human donor who received a COVID-19 vaccine.

The V call is TRBV12-3 or TRBV12-4, the J call TRBJ2-7; D might be TRBD2 (5 bases). The CDR3 is 13 amino acids. Trimming left V 7 bases short and J 4 bases short, with 14 bases between. In DNA, the CDR3 is TGTGCCAGCAAAGAGCGGAAGTCTTACGAGCAGTACTTC. Its protein product is CASKERKSYEQYF.

The chain uses TRBV11-2 and TRBJ1-4, with unresolved D. Germline CDR1 and CDR2: SGHAT and FQNNGV. CDR3 length: 12 residues. With 1 base removed from V and 11 bases from J, the gap between germline ends came to 8 bases. This CDR3 is CASSLGPGKLFF. The CDR3 nucleotides read TGTGCCAGCAGCTTAGGCCCTGGGAAACTGTTTTTT.

The chain is built from TRBV29-1 and TRBJ2-1, with TRBD2 matching 8 bases. The V segment lost 2 bases and the J segment 10 bases; nucleotides outside the gene matches: 7. The germline gives CDR1 SQVTM, CDR2 ANQGSEA. The CDR3 has 13 residues. CDR3 amino acids: CSVEKREGREQFF. The CDR3 DNA reads TGCAGCGTTGAAAAACGGGAGGGCCGCGAGCAGTTCTTC.

Only one count was recorded for this clone. The chain links TRBV28 to TRBJ2-3; D is perhaps TRBD2 (5 bases). The CDR3 sequence is 18 residues long. With 7 bases removed from V and 2 bases from J, the gap between germline ends came to 25 bases. Germline CDR1 MDHEN, CDR2 SYDVKM. The CDR3 loop is CASKPGIGDYRDTDTQYF. CDR3 coding DNA: TGTGCCAGCAAACCGGGGATCGGAGATTATCGGGACACAGATACGCAGTATTTT.

CDR3: CASSSIPGGTGELFF. The CDR3 region has the DNA TGTGCCAGCAGCTCGATCCCGGGTGGGACCGGGGAGCTGTTTTTT. The genes are TRBV14 and TRBJ2-2; D gene ambiguous. CDR3 length equals 15 residues. Germline values: CDR1 SGHDN, CDR2 FVKESK. Trimming shortened V by 5 bases and J by 5 bases, and 15 bases separated the two germline ends.

The CDR3 loop is CASSSTSYHEQFF. The CDR3 DNA reads as TGTGCCAGCAGCTCGACTAGTTATCATGAGCAGTTCTTC. The V gene is TRBV11-3, the J gene TRBJ2-1; weak D call: TRBD2 (6 bases). Deletions cut 4 bases from V and 8 bases from J, with 12 bases between. This CDR3 spans 13 amino acids. Looked up from germline, CDR1 is SGHNT and CDR2 is YENEEA.

This clone was observed once. This sequence joins TRBV7-2 and TRBJ2-2, with a possible D match to TRBD1 (6 bases). The CDR3 is made up of 15 amino acids. Trimming left V 4 bases short and J 1 base short, with 10 bases between. From germline, CDR1 is SGHTA and CDR2 FQGNSA. The CDR3 here is CASSYRAGNTGELFF. The DNA of the CDR3 is TGTGCCAGCAGCTACAGGGCGGGGAACACCGGGGAGCTGTTTTTT.

The chain couples TRBV30 to TRBJ1-3; TRBD1 is a possible D gene (5 bases). The germline V gene has CDR1 GTSNPN and CDR2 SVGIG (reference sequence). V was shortened by 1 base and J by 6 bases, with 13 bases between the two germline ends. CDR3 length: 14 residues. CDR3 in amino acids: CAWSGWDRENTIYF. CDR3 bases: TGTGCCTGGAGTGGCTGGGACCGAGAAAACACCATATATTTT.

This chain joins TRBV6-5 and TRBJ1-1, with 8 bases that match TRBD1. CDR1 and CDR2 (germline): MNHEY, SVGAGI. Losses at the gene ends were 11 bases for V and 0 bases for J; bases not matched to a gene: 5. CDR3 length: 13 residues. The CDR3 protein is CAGGTGLNTEAFF. The CDR3 nucleotides are TGTGCCGGGGGGACAGGCCTGAACACTGAAGCTTTCTTT.

V usage is TRBV5-1 and J usage is TRBJ2-7, with D tentatively TRBD1 or TRBD2 (5 bases each). In germline, CDR1 is SGHRS, CDR2 YFSETQ. CDR3 length equals 14 residues. V lost 1 base and J lost 2, with 10 bases in between. Here the CDR3 reads CASSLRGRAYEQYF. Written as DNA, the CDR3 is TGCGCCAGCAGCTTGCGGGGCCGAGCCTACGAGCAGTACTTC.

This clone was picked up one time. The rearrangement joins TRBV19 to TRBJ1-2; possibly TRBD1 for D (5 bases). Germline CDR1 reads LNHDA; CDR2 reads SQIVND (reference sequence). The CDR3 runs 15 residues. The V and J ends lost 1 base and 3 bases respectively, with 12 bases between them. CDR3 residues: CASSIGGARYYGYTF. CDR3 DNA sequence: TGTGCCAGTAGTATAGGAGGGGCGCGCTACTATGGCTACACCTTC.

The chain recombines TRBV5-5 with TRBJ2-7, with TRBD1 matching 7 bases. This CDR3 is 17 amino acids long. Germline V lookup: CDR1 SGHKS, CDR2 YYEKEE (reference sequence). J lost 8 bases, V lost 0 bases, and 17 bases had no gene match. This CDR3 reads CASSLGSDRFRASQQYF. Written as DNA, the CDR3 is TGTGCCAGCAGCTTGGGATCGGACAGGTTTAGAGCGAGTCAGCAGTACTTC.

The rearrangement joins TRBV5-6 to TRBJ1-5; a weak D match, TRBD1 (5 bases). The V and J ends lost 0 bases and 6 bases respectively, with 13 bases between them. Germline CDR1 and CDR2: SGHDT and YYEEEE. The CDR3 length is 15 residues. The DNA for the CDR3 is TGTGCCAGCAGCTTGGCCGTGGGGCTGGGTCAGCCCCAGCATTTT. Amino acids: CASSLAVGLGQPQHF.

The table lists this clone with a count of one. The V call is TRBV30, the J call TRBJ2-1; unclear D gene. With 3 bases removed from V and 8 bases from J, the gap between germline ends came to 11 bases. CDR1 is GTSNPN, CDR2 SVGIG, per germline (reference sequence). The CDR3 covers 12 residues. Here the CDR3 reads CAWSRAVHEQFF. CDR3 sequence (DNA): TGTGCCTGGAGCCGAGCCGTTCATGAGCAGTTCTTC. Complete variable domain (other parts from reference TRBV30 and TRBJ2-1): SQTIHQWPATLVQPVGSPLSLECTVEGTSNPNLYWYRQAAGRGLQLLFYSVGIGQISSEVPQNLSASRPQDRQFILSSKKLLLSDSGFYLCAWSRAVHEQFFGPGTRLTVL.

V usage is TRBV11-2 and J usage is TRBJ2-7; 10 nucleotides match TRBD2. The germline CDR1 and CDR2 sequences are SGHAT and FQNNGV. V trimming: 9 bases; J trimming: 2 bases; junction bases outside the gene matches: 7. This CDR3 has 14 amino acids. The CDR3 DNA follows: TGTGCCAGTCGTGGACTAGCGGACCCCTACGAGCAGTACTTC. Residues: CASRGLADPYEQYF.

This chain joins TRBV10-3 and TRBJ1-3; no clear D gene. This CDR3 has 13 amino acids. V lost 5 bases and J lost 4, with 9 bases in between. CDR1 ENHRY and CDR2 SYGVKD come from the germline V gene. CDR3 DNA sequence: TGTGCCATCAGTCCGGCTGGCGGAAACACCATATATTTT. Its translation: CAISPAGGNTIYF.

The genes are TRBV11-3 and TRBJ2-3; 7 bases are a match to TRBD1. V dropped 1 base and J dropped 0; count of bases not matched to a gene: 4. CDR1 is SGHNT, CDR2 YENEEA, per germline. The CDR3 has 16 amino acids. The CDR3 spells CASSLGTGSSTDTQYF. The CDR3 nucleotides read TGTGCCAGCAGCTTAGGGACAGGTTCTAGCACAGATACGCAGTATTTT.

This clone was seen only once. V usage is TRBV12-3 or TRBV12-4 and J usage is TRBJ2-1; D is unresolved. The CDR3 is 10 residues long. V was clipped by 6 bases and J by 10 bases, with 7 bases between them. This chain's CDR3 is CASSRREQFF. The CDR3 bases are TGTGCCAGCAGCCGCCGGGAGCAGTTCTTC.

V gene TRBV5-4 combines with J gene TRBJ2-6; D remains unclear. The germline V and J ends were trimmed by 4 bases and 4 bases, with 9 bases remaining between them. CDR1 and CDR2 (germline): SGHNT, YYREEE (reference sequence). The CDR3 has 14 amino acids. DNA of the CDR3: TGTGCCAGCAGCGCCGACACCGGGGCCAACGTCCTGACTTTC. Protein: CASSADTGANVLTF.

This chain links TRBV5-8 with TRBJ2-1; 11 nucleotides align to TRBD2. Per germline, CDR1 SGHTS and CDR2 YDEGEE. The CDR3 is made up of 15 amino acids. The V segment lost 0 bases and the J segment 6 bases; nucleotides outside the gene matches: 2. The CDR3 is CASSLGLAGSNEQFF. In DNA form, the CDR3 reads TGTGCCAGCAGCTTGGGACTAGCGGGGAGCAATGAGCAGTTCTTC. Full variable domain (rest looked up from reference TRBV5-8 and TRBJ2-1): EAGVTQSPTHLIKTRGQQATLRCSPISGHTSVYWYQQALGLGLQFLLWYDEGEERNRGNFPPRFSGRQFPNYSSELNVNALELEDSALYLCASSLGLAGSNEQFFGPGTRLTVL.

Only a few counts were recorded for this clone. V and J are TRBV5-8 and TRBJ2-7; tentative D call: TRBD1 (7 bases). This CDR3 spans 15 amino acids. CDR1 is SGHTS, CDR2 YDEGEE, per germline. With 3 bases removed from V and 1 base from J, the gap between germline ends came to 14 bases. CDR3 loop: CASSWGAGQSYEQYF. The DNA for the CDR3 is TGTGCCAGCAGCTGGGGGGCGGGACAGTCCTACGAGCAGTACTTC.

The genes are TRBV6-6 and TRBJ2-1; tentatively, D is TRBD1 (6 bases). Trimming cost V 0 bases and J 5 bases, with 14 bases left between them. The CDR3 totals 16 residues. Germline V lookup: CDR1 MNHNY, CDR2 SVGAGI (reference sequence). The CDR3 region is CASSYSSRGKDNEQFF. The CDR3 nucleotides read TGTGCCAGCAGTTACTCTTCCAGGGGAAAAGACAATGAGCAGTTCTTC.

This clone was observed a few times. The rearrangement uses TRBV18 and TRBJ1-6; TRBD1 aligns across 7 bases. CDR1 and CDR2 from the germline V gene are KGHSH and LQKENI. With 4 bases clipped from V and 7 bases from J, the junction kept 1 base outside the gene matches. The CDR3 is 13 residues long. CDR3 nucleotide sequence: TGTGCCAGCTCACAGGGACAGAATTCACCCCTCCACTTT. This encodes CASSQGQNSPLHF. The full variable domain, its missing parts supplied by reference TRBV18 and TRBJ1-6, is NAGVMQNPRHLVRRRGQEARLRCSPMKGHSHVYWYRQLPEEGLKFMVYLQKENIIDESGMPKERFSAEFPKEGPSILRIQQVVRGDSAAYFCASSQGQNSPLHFGNGTRLTVT.

The genes are TRBV29-1 and TRBJ2-3; TRBD2 matches 9 bases. Germline CDR1 and CDR2: SQVTM and ANQGSEA. CDR3 length equals 14 residues. The V segment lost 6 bases and the J segment 2 bases; nucleotides outside the gene matches: 6. The CDR3 spells CSVRSGRHTDTQYF. The CDR3 nucleotides read TGCAGCGTCCGTAGCGGGAGACACACAGATACGCAGTATTTT.

This chain uses TRBV2 with TRBJ1-3; D unclear. The CDR3 length is 14 residues. The V end was cut by 7 bases, the J end by 0 bases, with 10 bases between. CDR1 is SNHLY, CDR2 FYNNEI, per germline. This CDR3 reads CASMPGSSGNTIYF. The CDR3 DNA reads TGTGCCAGCATGCCGGGGAGCTCTGGAAACACCATATATTTT.

V gene TRBV29-1 combines with J gene TRBJ2-3; tentative D call: TRBD1 (6 bases). The V and J ends lost 6 bases and 0 bases respectively, with 16 bases between them. This CDR3 comprises 15 residues. The germline V gene has CDR1 SQVTM and CDR2 ANQGSEA. As DNA, the CDR3 is TGCAGCGTGACCAGCCGGACAGCTAGCACAGATACGCAGTATTTT. Protein product: CSVTSRTASTDTQYF.

V gene TRBV29-1 combines with J gene TRBJ1-1; tentative D call: TRBD1 (5 bases). The CDR3 spans 14 residues. V was cut by 4 bases and J by 0 bases, with 12 bases left in between. CDR1 is SQVTM and CDR2 is ANQGSEA in the germline V gene. The DNA of the CDR3 is TGCAGCGTTGGTGCAGGGCCCGTGAACACTGAAGCTTTCTTT. It translates to CSVGAGPVNTEAFF.

The chain links TRBV5-4 to TRBJ1-3, with a tentative D call TRBD1 (5 bases). CDR3 length equals 15 residues. The germline gives CDR1 SGHNT, CDR2 YYREEE (reference sequence). V was shortened by 2 bases and J by 2 bases, with 11 bases between the two germline ends. The CDR3 protein is CASSLDGGTGNTIYF. CDR3 nucleotide sequence: TGTGCCAGCAGCTTAGACGGGGGAACTGGAAACACCATATATTTT. The whole variable domain, filled in from reference TRBV5-4 and TRBJ1-3, reads ETGVTQSPTHLIKTRGQQVTLRCSSQSGHNTVSWYQQALGQGPQFIFQYYREEENGRGNFPPRFSGLQFPNYSSELNVNALELDDSALYLCASSLDGGTGNTIYFGEGSWLTVV.

This clone was recorded once. The V gene is TRBV27, the J gene TRBJ1-3, with TRBD1 as a possible D gene (6 bases). CDR1 and CDR2 from the germline V gene are MNHEY and SMNVEV (reference sequence). The CDR3 runs to 14 residues. Trimming shortened V by 7 bases and J by 4 bases, and 14 bases separated the two germline ends. This CDR3 is CASIQGGLGNTIYF. CDR3 DNA: TGTGCCAGCATACAGGGAGGGTTGGGAAACACCATATATTTT.

The chain links TRBV2 to TRBJ1-1; D unclear. The germline CDR1 and CDR2 sequences are SNHLY and FYNNEI. V gave up 11 bases and J gave up 0 bases, with 10 bases separating them. The CDR3 spans 12 residues. Written as DNA, the CDR3 is TGTGCCTTCCGTGGGGTGAACACTGAAGCTTTCTTT. Translation: CAFRGVNTEAFF.

The gene calls are TRBV6-5 and TRBJ1-2; maybe TRBD1 (5 bases). The V and J ends lost 0 bases and 8 bases respectively, with 16 bases between them. Germline V gene sequence: CDR1 MNHEY, CDR2 SVGAGI. This CDR3 is 15 amino acids long. CDR3 loop: CASSYSSGTGRGYTF. The CDR3 bases are TGTGCCAGCAGTTACTCGAGTGGGACGGGGCGCGGCTACACCTTC.

This chain links TRBV29-1 with TRBJ1-1; D gene ambiguous. The V gene's germline CDR1 is SQVTM and CDR2 ANQGSEA. This CDR3 is built from 13 residues. V lost 3 bases and J 0 bases, leaving 8 bases between the germline ends. The CDR3 sequence: CSVDTGMNTEAFF. CDR3 nucleotides: TGCAGCGTTGACACGGGCATGAACACTGAAGCTTTCTTT.